This T cell receptor beta chain comes out of a study of cytomegalovirus exposure and HLA in healthy donors. It was with 60 Vbeta and 13 Jbeta primers that the PCR ran. TCRdb's table, derived via immunoSEQ multiplex PCR, lists solely in-frame clones and lacks some. The table lists 100,000 to 150,000 clones, roughly four fifths of them singletons. With 2 bases clipped from V and 3 bases from J, the junction kept 2 bases outside the gene matches. The CDR3 has 14 residues. Germline V CDR1 and CDR2: MNHNS, SASEGT. The sample comprised PBMCs. The chain uses TRBV6-1 and TRBJ2-5; the match to TRBD1 covers 8 bases. The sequence derives from a man over 45 in good health and CMV-seronegative. This chain's CDR3 is CASSETTGEETQYF. CDR3 DNA sequence: TGTGCCAGCAGTGAAACGACAGGGGAAGAGACCCAGTACTTC.